This T cell receptor (beta chain) was captured by sequencing in a study of cytomegalovirus exposure and HLA in healthy donors. The wider study: Earlier sequencing of some 180 million T cells yielded nearly 120 million unique TCR beta sequences.

Broader study findings: In a later analysis, compared with equally common non-associated chains, HLA-associated beta chains were more expanded. The study labeled approximately 150 TCR beta chains cytomegalovirus-associated.

This PCR relied on a set of 60 Vbeta primers and 13 Jbeta primers. Here immunoSEQ multiplex PCR was the method, and the copy in TCRdb shows in-frame clones only, minus some. Of 85,000 to 130,000 clones listed, 75% to 85% were seen once; the top ten hold 1.2%. With 3 bases clipped from V and 9 bases from J, the junction kept 9 bases outside the gene matches. Germline V gives CDR1 SGHVS, CDR2 FQNEAQ. The CDR3 length is 14 residues. About this clone itself: As yet, its antigen is unknown.

The chain uses TRBV7-8 and TRBJ2-7, with TRBD1 identical over 9 bases. The clonotype comes from a woman under 30 in good health and CMV-seronegative. Sample: PBMCs. The CDR3, as DNA: TGTGCCAGCAGCTTGGACAGGGGTCCTTTGGGGCAGTACTTC. As protein: CASSLDRGPLGQYF.